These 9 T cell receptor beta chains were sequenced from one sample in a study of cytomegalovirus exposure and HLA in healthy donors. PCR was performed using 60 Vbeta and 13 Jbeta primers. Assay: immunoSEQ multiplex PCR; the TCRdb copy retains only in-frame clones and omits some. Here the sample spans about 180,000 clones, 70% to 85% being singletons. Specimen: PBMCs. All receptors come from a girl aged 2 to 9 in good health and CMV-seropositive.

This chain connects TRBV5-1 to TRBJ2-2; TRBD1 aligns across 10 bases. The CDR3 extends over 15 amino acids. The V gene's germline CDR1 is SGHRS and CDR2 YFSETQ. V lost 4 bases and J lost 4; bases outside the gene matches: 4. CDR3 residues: CASSPDRGVTGELFF. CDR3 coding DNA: TGCGCCAGCAGCCCGGACAGGGGGGTCACCGGGGAGCTGTTTTTT.

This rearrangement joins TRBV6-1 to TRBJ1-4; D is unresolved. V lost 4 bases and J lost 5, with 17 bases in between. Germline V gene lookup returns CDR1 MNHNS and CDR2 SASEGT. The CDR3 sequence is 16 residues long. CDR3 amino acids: CASSGHLGRQNEKLFF. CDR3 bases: TGTGCCAGCAGTGGGCACTTGGGCAGGCAGAATGAAAAACTGTTTTTT.

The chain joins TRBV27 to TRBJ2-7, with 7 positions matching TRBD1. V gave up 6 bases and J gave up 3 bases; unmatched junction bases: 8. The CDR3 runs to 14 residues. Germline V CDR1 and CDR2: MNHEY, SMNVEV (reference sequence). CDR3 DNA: TGTGCCAGCAGGGTACAGGGGACCTTCTACGAGCAGTACTTC. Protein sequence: CASRVQGTFYEQYF.

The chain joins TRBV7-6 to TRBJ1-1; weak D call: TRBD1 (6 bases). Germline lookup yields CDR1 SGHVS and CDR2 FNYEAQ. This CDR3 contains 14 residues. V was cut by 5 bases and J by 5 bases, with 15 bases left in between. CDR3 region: CASSPDMGATEAFF. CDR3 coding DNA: TGTGCCAGCAGCCCGGACATGGGGGCGACTGAAGCTTTCTTT.

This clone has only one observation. This CDR3 reads CSAVRVETQYF. For the CDR3, the DNA is TGCAGTGCTGTGCGAGTTGAGACCCAGTACTTC. The V gene is TRBV20-1, the J gene TRBJ2-5; D gene uncertain. This CDR3 has 11 amino acids. Trimming removed 5 bases at V and 5 bases at J, with 9 bases between. Looked up from germline, CDR1 is DFQATT and CDR2 is SNEGSKA (reference sequence).

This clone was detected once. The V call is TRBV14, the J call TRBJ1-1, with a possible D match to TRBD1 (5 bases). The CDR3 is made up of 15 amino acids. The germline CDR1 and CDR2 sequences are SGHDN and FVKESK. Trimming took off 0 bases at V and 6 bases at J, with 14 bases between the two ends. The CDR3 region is CASSQEPVGASEAFF. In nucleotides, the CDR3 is TGTGCCAGCAGCCAAGAGCCAGTAGGGGCATCTGAAGCTTTCTTT. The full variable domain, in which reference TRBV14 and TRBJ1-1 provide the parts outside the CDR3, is EAGVTQFPSHSVIEKGQTVTLRCDPISGHDNLYWYRRVMGKEIKFLLHFVKESKQDESGMPNNRFLAERTGGTYSTLKVQPAELEDSGVYFCASSQEPVGASEAFFGQGTRLTVV.

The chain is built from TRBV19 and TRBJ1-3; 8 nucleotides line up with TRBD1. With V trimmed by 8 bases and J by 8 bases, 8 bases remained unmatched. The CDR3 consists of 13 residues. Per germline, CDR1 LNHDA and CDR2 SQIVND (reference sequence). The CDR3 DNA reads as TGTGCCAGTGGGAGGACAGGGTTGGACACCATATATTTT. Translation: CASGRTGLDTIYF.

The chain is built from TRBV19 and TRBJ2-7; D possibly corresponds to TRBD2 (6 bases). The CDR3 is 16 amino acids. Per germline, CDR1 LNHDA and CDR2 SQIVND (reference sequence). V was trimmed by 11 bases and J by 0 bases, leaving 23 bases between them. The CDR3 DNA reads TGTGCCTCGAGCCCGGGGGTAGGGGAGAGCTCCTACGAGCAGTACTTC. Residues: CASSPGVGESSYEQYF.

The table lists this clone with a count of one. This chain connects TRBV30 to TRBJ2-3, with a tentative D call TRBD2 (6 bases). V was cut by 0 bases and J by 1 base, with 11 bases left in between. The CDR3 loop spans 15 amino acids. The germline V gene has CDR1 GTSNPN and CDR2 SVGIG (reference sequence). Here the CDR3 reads CAWSVGRGGTDTQYF. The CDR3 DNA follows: TGTGCCTGGAGTGTAGGGCGGGGAGGCACAGATACGCAGTATTTT.